Listed here is a single T cell receptor (beta chain). The ends lost 1 base at V and 3 bases at J; junction bases unmatched: 7. CDR3 length: 16 residues. CDR1 and CDR2 from the germline V gene are LNHNV and YYDKDF (reference sequence). The data were taken from a study of blood T cell repertoires in COVID-19. Looking at the study overall: Acute and convalescent COVID-19 samples came from the United States, Italy and Spain. Sources were T cells, B-cell-depleted T cells, or PBMCs; the material itself was cDNA or gDNA.

Source study methods: Nucleated cell number was recorded as an estimate derived from reference gene primer amplification. Assay used: immunoSEQ multiplex PCR; TCRdb lists only in-frame clones, some missing. V and J calls and clone size are as listed in that table; D and trimming were resolved from the DNA. The sample includes roughly 130,000 clones, around 76% seen only once; the top ten take over 10%. This TCR was recovered from an older man with acute or convalescent COVID-19. This chain links TRBV15 with TRBJ2-3; 7 bases are shared with TRBD1. The specimen sequenced was peripheral blood. The CDR3 sequence: CATSRVATGNTDTQYF. CDR3 bases: TGTGCCACCAGCAGAGTGGCGACAGGGAATACAGATACGCAGTATTTT.